These T cell receptor beta chains were read from a single sample in a study of T cell repertoires in cytomegalovirus infection. TCRdb passed the reads through MiXCR, listing each CDR3 protein once. The sample yields 30,000 to 40,000 distinct CDR3 sequences, approximately 52% seen once. These TCRs' antigens remain unknown. Source: CD8+ T cells from cultured PBMCs, taken from culture after CMV antigen stimulation. These receptors all stem from a human donor in good health (CMV status not recorded). Some clones in this sample may be carry-over from other donors' samples. Both conserved end residues are part of each CDR3. The order of the fields is V gene, clone size, D gene, J gene, CDR3 protein, CDR3 DNA. D genes are given only for firm matches. Expanded clones get a size class; other rows say once, few or many, or leave the size out.

v_gene: TRBV7-9
abundance: few
d_gene: .
j_gene: TRBJ2-7
CDR3aa: CASSRTITYEQYF
CDR3nt: TGTGCCAGCAGCCGGACGATAACCTACGAGCAGTACTTC

v_gene: TRBV4-2
abundance: few
d_gene: .
j_gene: TRBJ1-6
CDR3aa: CASSPTGARDSPLHF
CDR3nt: TGTGCCAGCAGCCCGACAGGAGCGAGGGATTCACCCCTCCACTTT

v_gene: TRBV12-3/TRBV12-4
abundance: .
d_gene: .
j_gene: TRBJ2-5
CDR3aa: CASSQYLEETQYF
CDR3nt: TGTGCCAGCAGTCAGTATTTGGAAGAGACCCAGTACTTC

v_gene: TRBV11-2
abundance: .
d_gene: .
j_gene: TRBJ2-7
CDR3aa: CASSQGTANYEQYF
CDR3nt: TGTGCCAGCAGTCAGGGGACTGCCAACTACGAGCAGTACTTC

v_gene: TRBV12-3/TRBV12-4
abundance: .
d_gene: .
j_gene: TRBJ1-3
CDR3aa: CASSLYSEGIGNTIYF
CDR3nt: TGTGCCAGCAGTTTATACTCAGAAGGAATTGGAAACACCATATATTTT

v_gene: TRBV7-9
abundance: .
d_gene: TRBD1
j_gene: TRBJ2-7
CDR3aa: CASSTGDSLYEQYF
CDR3nt: TGTGCCAGCAGCACAGGGGACAGCCTCTACGAGCAGTACTTC

v_gene: TRBV28
abundance: .
d_gene: TRBD1
j_gene: TRBJ1-2
CDR3aa: CASSPNLGQAGSNYGYTF
CDR3nt: TGTGCCAGCAGTCCCAACCTAGGACAGGCGGGGTCTAACTATGGCTACACCTTC

v_gene: TRBV7-9
abundance: .
d_gene: TRBD2
j_gene: TRBJ2-1
CDR3aa: CASSRTSGRVNEQFF
CDR3nt: TGTGCCAGCAGCCGGACTAGCGGGAGAGTCAATGAGCAGTTCTTC

v_gene: TRBV7-9
abundance: few
d_gene: .
j_gene: TRBJ2-2
CDR3aa: CASSFLEGFGELFF
CDR3nt: TGTGCCAGCAGCTTTCTGGAGGGTTTCGGGGAGCTGTTTTTT

v_gene: TRBV11-2
abundance: .
d_gene: .
j_gene: TRBJ2-3
CDR3aa: CASSLDRAARITDTQYF
CDR3nt: TGTGCCAGCAGCTTAGATCGGGCAGCACGGATCACAGATACGCAGTATTTT

v_gene: TRBV28
abundance: few
d_gene: TRBD2
j_gene: TRBJ2-4
CDR3aa: CASSLNRASGFPIKSWNDKNIQYF
CDR3nt: TGTGCCAGCAGTTTAAATCGGGCTAGCGGTTTTCCGATTAAGAGCTGGAACGACAAAAACATTCAGTACTTC

v_gene: TRBV6-6
abundance: few
d_gene: .
j_gene: TRBJ1-1
CDR3aa: CASSPGVNTEAFF
CDR3nt: TGTGCCAGCAGTCCGGGGGTGAACACTGAAGCTTTCTTT

v_gene: TRBV20-1
abundance: .
d_gene: TRBD1
j_gene: TRBJ2-7
CDR3aa: CSARTLTGVRGSYEQYF
CDR3nt: TGCAGTGCTCGCACGCTTACAGGGGTACGTGGCTCCTACGAGCAGTACTTC

v_gene: TRBV7-9
abundance: .
d_gene: TRBD1
j_gene: TRBJ1-5
CDR3aa: CASSLDRAAQPQHF
CDR3nt: TGTGCCAGCAGTCTGGACAGGGCGGCTCAGCCCCAGCATTTT

v_gene: TRBV2
abundance: few
d_gene: .
j_gene: TRBJ2-4
CDR3aa: CASRFENGVQDIQYF
CDR3nt: TGTGCCAGCAGATTTGAGAATGGGGTACAGGACATTCAGTACTTC

v_gene: TRBV29-1
abundance: few
d_gene: .
j_gene: TRBJ2-1
CDR3aa: CSVDYGYNEQFF
CDR3nt: TGCAGCGTTGATTACGGGTACAATGAGCAGTTCTTC

v_gene: TRBV28
abundance: .
d_gene: .
j_gene: TRBJ1-1
CDR3aa: CASSLQARDGAFF
CDR3nt: TGTGCCAGCAGTCTCCAAGCACGGGACGGAGCTTTCTTT

v_gene: TRBV6-1
abundance: .
d_gene: .
j_gene: TRBJ2-2
CDR3aa: CASSEYGQLTGELFF
CDR3nt: TGTGCCAGCAGTGAATATGGCCAGCTCACCGGGGAGCTGTTTTTT

v_gene: TRBV11-2
abundance: .
d_gene: TRBD2
j_gene: TRBJ2-1
CDR3aa: CASSSWDAGGAYNEQFF
CDR3nt: TGTGCCAGCAGCTCCTGGGACGCGGGGGGGGCCTACAATGAGCAGTTCTTC

v_gene: TRBV7-8
abundance: few
d_gene: TRBD2
j_gene: TRBJ2-5
CDR3aa: CASSLRGLVETQYF
CDR3nt: TGTGCCAGCAGCTTAAGGGGACTAGTCGAGACCCAGTACTTC

v_gene: TRBV7-2
abundance: .
d_gene: .
j_gene: TRBJ2-2
CDR3aa: CASSLVGPGRYNGELFF
CDR3nt: TGTGCCAGCAGCTTAGTAGGGCCGGGACGTTACAACGGGGAGCTGTTTTTT

v_gene: TRBV6-2/TRBV6-3
abundance: few
d_gene: .
j_gene: TRBJ2-2
CDR3aa: CASVGGNANTGELFF
CDR3nt: TGTGCCAGCGTGGGGGGTAACGCGAACACCGGGGAGCTGTTTTTT

v_gene: TRBV7-9
abundance: many
d_gene: .
j_gene: TRBJ1-2
CDR3aa: CASSLGSIIRGVNYGYTF
CDR3nt: TGTGCCAGCAGCTTAGGAAGTATCATACGGGGCGTTAACTATGGCTACACCTTC

v_gene: TRBV6-1
abundance: .
d_gene: .
j_gene: TRBJ1-6
CDR3aa: CASSEAAGTNSPLHF
CDR3nt: TGTGCCAGCAGTGAAGCAGCGGGGACTAATTCACCCCTCCACTTT

v_gene: TRBV7-8
abundance: many
d_gene: TRBD1
j_gene: TRBJ2-7
CDR3aa: CASSSSRTGALEQYF
CDR3nt: TGTGCCAGCAGCTCAAGCAGGACAGGGGCCCTCGAGCAGTACTTC

v_gene: TRBV25-1
abundance: .
d_gene: TRBD1
j_gene: TRBJ1-2
CDR3aa: CASSDRDRTNYGYTF
CDR3nt: TGTGCCAGCAGTGACCGGGACAGAACTAACTATGGCTACACCTTC

v_gene: TRBV5-4
abundance: few
d_gene: TRBD1
j_gene: TRBJ1-1
CDR3aa: CASSLDGQGNTEAFF
CDR3nt: TGTGCCAGCAGCCTTGATGGACAGGGTAACACTGAAGCTTTCTTT

v_gene: TRBV7-2
abundance: few
d_gene: .
j_gene: TRBJ2-3
CDR3aa: CASTKTGTRTDTQYF
CDR3nt: TGTGCCAGCACAAAGACCGGGACTCGCACAGATACGCAGTATTTT

v_gene: TRBV7-9
abundance: .
d_gene: .
j_gene: TRBJ2-7
CDR3aa: CASSPVGRAWEQYF
CDR3nt: TGTGCCAGCAGCCCTGTTGGCAGGGCTTGGGAGCAGTACTTC

v_gene: TRBV15
abundance: .
d_gene: TRBD2
j_gene: TRBJ2-3
CDR3aa: CATSSNQGLAATDTQYF
CDR3nt: TGTGCCACCAGCAGCAACCAAGGACTAGCGGCCACAGATACGCAGTATTTT

v_gene: TRBV7-8
abundance: .
d_gene: .
j_gene: TRBJ2-5
CDR3aa: CASSHSDGMETQYF
CDR3nt: TGTGCCAGCAGCCACTCCGACGGCATGGAGACCCAGTACTTC

v_gene: TRBV2
abundance: .
d_gene: TRBD2
j_gene: TRBJ2-1
CDR3aa: CASSDWGGLGADEQFF
CDR3nt: TGTGCCAGCAGTGATTGGGGGGGACTTGGTGCCGATGAGCAGTTCTTC

v_gene: TRBV30
abundance: .
d_gene: .
j_gene: TRBJ2-7
CDR3aa: CAWKEAHYEQYF
CDR3nt: TGTGCCTGGAAGGAGGCCCACTACGAGCAGTACTTC

v_gene: TRBV7-8
abundance: many
d_gene: TRBD2
j_gene: TRBJ2-7
CDR3aa: CASSIRGLAGELSYEQYF
CDR3nt: TGTGCCAGCAGTATTAGGGGACTAGCGGGAGAATTATCCTACGAGCAGTACTTC

v_gene: TRBV7-4
abundance: .
d_gene: .
j_gene: TRBJ2-7
CDR3aa: CASSPPAGTYEQYF
CDR3nt: TGTGCCAGCAGCCCTCCGGCGGGAACCTACGAGCAGTACTTC

v_gene: TRBV7-8
abundance: few
d_gene: TRBD2
j_gene: TRBJ2-5
CDR3aa: CASSPSGQGLAGVWQETQYF
CDR3nt: TGTGCCAGCAGCCCTTCCGGACAGGGACTAGCGGGAGTTTGGCAAGAGACCCAGTACTTC

v_gene: TRBV20-1
abundance: few
d_gene: TRBD2
j_gene: TRBJ2-2
CDR3aa: CSARGSAGAGELFF
CDR3nt: TGCAGTGCTAGAGGATCGGCGGGAGCCGGGGAGCTGTTTTTT

v_gene: TRBV7-9
abundance: .
d_gene: .
j_gene: TRBJ1-1
CDR3aa: CASSVGGAEAFF
CDR3nt: TGTGCCAGCAGCGTCGGAGGGGCTGAAGCTTTCTTT

v_gene: TRBV7-2
abundance: .
d_gene: TRBD1
j_gene: TRBJ2-1
CDR3aa: CASRDREYNEQFF
CDR3nt: TGTGCCAGCCGGGACAGGGAGTACAATGAGCAGTTCTTC

v_gene: TRBV12-5
abundance: .
d_gene: .
j_gene: TRBJ2-1
CDR3aa: CASAIGGSGYNEQFF
CDR3nt: TGTGCTAGTGCCATCGGAGGGAGTGGCTACAATGAGCAGTTCTTC

v_gene: TRBV4-2
abundance: .
d_gene: .
j_gene: TRBJ2-6
CDR3aa: CASSQAAESYSGANVLTF
CDR3nt: TGTGCCAGCAGCCAAGCGGCCGAGTCTTACTCTGGGGCCAACGTCCTGACTTTC

v_gene: TRBV9
abundance: .
d_gene: .
j_gene: TRBJ2-1
CDR3aa: CASSLGGGGGQFF
CDR3nt: TGTGCCAGCAGCTTAGGGGGCGGGGGCGGGCAGTTCTTC

v_gene: TRBV27
abundance: many
d_gene: .
j_gene: TRBJ1-6
CDR3aa: CASSSPIRGPTPLHF
CDR3nt: TGTGCCAGCAGCTCCCCCATTCGGGGTCCGACACCCCTCCACTTT

v_gene: TRBV7-8
abundance: .
d_gene: TRBD1
j_gene: TRBJ2-2
CDR3aa: CASITSGQASGELFF
CDR3nt: TGTGCCAGCATCACCTCGGGACAGGCTAGCGGGGAGCTGTTTTTT

v_gene: TRBV7-6
abundance: .
d_gene: .
j_gene: TRBJ1-5
CDR3aa: CASSFRHNQPQHF
CDR3nt: TGTGCCAGCAGCTTCCGGCACAATCAGCCCCAGCATTTT

v_gene: TRBV11-2
abundance: .
d_gene: .
j_gene: TRBJ1-4
CDR3aa: CASSLDRLGGANEKLFF
CDR3nt: TGTGCCAGCAGCTTAGACCGATTGGGAGGCGCTAATGAAAAACTGTTTTTT

v_gene: TRBV7-6
abundance: few
d_gene: .
j_gene: TRBJ1-2
CDR3aa: CASSSLQGIQYGYTF
CDR3nt: TGTGCCAGCAGCTCCCTCCAGGGAATCCAATATGGCTACACCTTC

v_gene: TRBV11-2
abundance: .
d_gene: .
j_gene: TRBJ1-6
CDR3aa: CASSLELGKSYNSPLHF
CDR3nt: TGTGCCAGCAGTTTGGAGTTGGGGAAATCCTATAATTCACCCCTCCACTTT

v_gene: TRBV7-2
abundance: few
d_gene: .
j_gene: TRBJ2-1
CDR3aa: CASSFYRATYNEQFF
CDR3nt: TGTGCCAGCAGCTTTTACAGGGCCACCTACAATGAGCAGTTCTTC

v_gene: TRBV11-2
abundance: .
d_gene: .
j_gene: TRBJ2-5
CDR3aa: CASSPVTGPIQETQYF
CDR3nt: TGTGCCAGCAGCCCTGTTACAGGGCCTATTCAAGAGACCCAGTACTTC

v_gene: TRBV12-3/TRBV12-4
abundance: .
d_gene: TRBD1
j_gene: TRBJ2-1
CDR3aa: CASSLRQGQDEQFF
CDR3nt: TGTGCCAGCAGTTTGAGACAGGGGCAGGATGAGCAGTTCTTC

v_gene: TRBV12-5
abundance: .
d_gene: .
j_gene: TRBJ2-7
CDR3aa: CASAPQGNYEQYF
CDR3nt: TGTGCTAGTGCCCCACAGGGAAACTACGAGCAGTACTTC

v_gene: TRBV19
abundance: .
d_gene: .
j_gene: TRBJ2-7
CDR3aa: CASSIVARGKGIYYEQYF
CDR3nt: TGTGCCAGTAGTATAGTCGCCCGGGGGAAAGGTATATACTACGAGCAGTACTTC

v_gene: TRBV6-9
abundance: .
d_gene: .
j_gene: TRBJ2-3
CDR3aa: CASSELLASHADTQYF
CDR3nt: TGTGCCAGCAGCGAGCTTCTAGCCTCTCACGCAGATACGCAGTATTTT

v_gene: TRBV7-2
abundance: few
d_gene: TRBD2
j_gene: TRBJ2-3
CDR3aa: CASSFLAGEPTDTQYF
CDR3nt: TGTGCCAGCAGCTTCCTAGCGGGCGAACCCACAGATACGCAGTATTTT

v_gene: TRBV27
abundance: .
d_gene: .
j_gene: TRBJ2-7
CDR3aa: CASSFGNPGHHYEQYF
CDR3nt: TGTGCCAGCAGTTTTGGGAACCCGGGACACCACTACGAGCAGTACTTC

v_gene: TRBV20-1
abundance: .
d_gene: .
j_gene: TRBJ2-7
CDR3aa: CSAKDRFPYEQYF
CDR3nt: TGCAGTGCTAAGGACCGATTCCCCTACGAGCAGTACTTC

v_gene: TRBV7-9
abundance: few
d_gene: TRBD1
j_gene: TRBJ1-2
CDR3aa: CASSSMTGSSYGYTF
CDR3nt: TGTGCCAGCAGCTCAATGACAGGGTCGAGCTATGGCTACACCTTC

v_gene: TRBV7-9
abundance: few
d_gene: .
j_gene: TRBJ1-2
CDR3aa: CASGSGVFGYTF
CDR3nt: TGTGCCAGCGGATCAGGGGTTTTTGGCTACACCTTC

v_gene: TRBV29-1
abundance: .
d_gene: .
j_gene: TRBJ2-5
CDR3aa: CSVEPRNSQETQYF
CDR3nt: TGCAGCGTTGAACCCCGAAACAGCCAAGAGACCCAGTACTTC